Each of the 9 T cell receptor beta chains below was sequenced from the same sample in a study of OX40 agonist ivuxolimab in advanced cancers. Libraries were made using the immunoSEQ multiplex PCR assay. The clones in this table, taken by TCRdb from immuneACCESS, are in-frame only. Not every clone is retained; where verified, under half of the shortfall comes from an unresolved V gene, and the cause of the rest is unknown. Here the sample has 65,000 to 90,000 clones; 75% to 85% occur a single time. 0.61% of the sample is in the top ten clones. Sequenced material: CD4+ or CD8+ T cells sorted from blood, taken in a trial of the OX40 agonist ivuxolimab. Source of these receptors: an adult with an advanced solid tumor such as melanoma, head and neck, liver or kidney cancer.

The chain is built from TRBV7-9 and TRBJ1-2; D is perhaps TRBD1 (5 bases). Germline loops: CDR1 SEHNR, CDR2 FQNEAQ (reference sequence). Between the trimmed V and J ends, which lost 5 bases and 7 bases, there was a span of 14 bases. The length of the CDR3 is 13 residues. DNA of the CDR3: TGTGCCAGCAGCCTTTCCGGGGGTTCTGGCTACACCTTC. It is translated as CASSLSGGSGYTF.

This clone was observed once. V gene TRBV5-6 combines with J gene TRBJ2-3; unclear D gene. V was shortened by 0 bases and J by 3 bases, with 11 bases between the two germline ends. CDR1 is SGHDT, CDR2 YYEEEE, per germline. The CDR3 is 15 residues long. CDR3 in amino acids: CASSLVSFVTDTQYF. In DNA, the CDR3 is TGTGCCAGCAGCTTGGTGTCTTTTGTAACAGATACGCAGTATTTT. The variable domain in full, with the rest retrieved from reference TRBV5-6 and TRBJ2-3, is DAGVTQSPTHLIKTRGQQVTLRCSPKSGHDTVSWYQQALGQGPQFIFQYYEEEERQRGNFPDRFSGHQFPNYSSELNVNALLLGDSALYLCASSLVSFVTDTQYFGPGTRLTVL.

The chain combines TRBV6-5 with TRBJ1-1, with unresolved D. The CDR3 contains 14 residues. The germline V gene encodes CDR1 MNHEY and CDR2 SVGAGI. Trimming removed 5 bases from V and 1 base from J, with 11 bases in between. CDR3 protein: CASSLWESNTEAFF. The CDR3 bases are TGTGCCAGCAGTCTATGGGAATCGAACACTGAAGCTTTCTTT.

The CDR3 sequence is CASSPTPRARQRSNQPQHF. In DNA form, the CDR3 reads TGTGCCAGCAGCCCCACCCCCAGGGCGCGCCAAAGGAGCAATCAGCCCCAGCATTTT. V is TRBV11-3 and J is TRBJ1-5; tentative D call: TRBD1 (5 bases). CDR1 SGHNT and CDR2 YENEEA come from the germline V gene. The CDR3 totals 19 residues. Trimming took off 5 bases at V and 1 base at J, with 24 bases between the two ends.

This chain connects TRBV9 to TRBJ2-7; D gene ambiguous. Trimming pared 0 bases from V and 0 bases from J, leaving 10 bases between. Germline V gene sequence: CDR1 SGDLS, CDR2 YYNGEE. The CDR3 totals 15 residues. The DNA of the CDR3 is TGTGCCAGCAGCGTAGTTCTTAGGGACTCCTACGAGCAGTACTTC. Its protein product is CASSVVLRDSYEQYF.

The V call is TRBV7-9, the J call TRBJ1-1; no clear D gene. Trimming cost V 3 bases and J 0 bases, with 8 bases left between them. Germline V lookup: CDR1 SEHNR, CDR2 FQNEAQ (reference sequence). The CDR3 has 14 amino acids. CDR3 sequence (DNA): TGTGCCAGCAGCTTTAACCAGGTGAACACTGAAGCTTTCTTT. It yields the protein CASSFNQVNTEAFF. Variable domain in full (rest from reference TRBV7-9 and TRBJ1-1): DTGVSQNPRHKITKRGQNVTFRCDPISEHNRLYWYRQTLGQGPEFLTYFQNEAQLEKSRLLSDRFSAERPKGSFSTLEIQRTEQGDSAMYLCASSFNQVNTEAFFGQGTRLTVV.

The gene calls are TRBV7-8 and TRBJ1-2; D unresolved. V lost 3 bases and J lost 3, with 17 bases in between. Germline V gene data show CDR1 as SGHVS and CDR2 as FQNEAQ. CDR3 length equals 16 residues. The CDR3 loop reads CASSFARQQLYYGYTF. CDR3 DNA: TGTGCCAGCAGCTTTGCCCGGCAGCAACTTTACTATGGCTACACCTTC.

The chain combines TRBV11-3 with TRBJ2-2; D remains ambiguous. Trimming left V 5 bases short and J 3 bases short, with 4 bases between. Germline V CDR1 and CDR2: SGHNT, YENEEA. The CDR3 is 12 amino acids. CDR3 bases: TGTGCCAGCAGCCCCGACACCGGGGAGCTGTTTTTT. Protein sequence: CASSPDTGELFF.

V is TRBV4-3 and J is TRBJ2-1; no definite D call. This CDR3 comprises 14 residues. Germline CDR1 and CDR2: LGHNA and YSLEER. Trimming stripped 4 bases from V and 4 bases from J, with 11 bases between. CDR3 in DNA: TGCGCCAGCAGCCGGTACGGTGGATACAATGAGCAGTTCTTC. As protein: CASSRYGGYNEQFF.